The 27 T cell receptor beta chains given below trace back to one sample, sequenced in a study of B cell selection in AIRE deficiency. Regulatory T cells were sorted as CD4+CD25hiCD127low/negative. Method: immunoSEQ multiplex PCR; TCRdb's copy keeps in-frame clones and lacks some. The table lists around 20,000 clones, about 93% of them singletons. The sequenced sample was CD4+CD25+ Tregs sorted from PBMCs. Receptors originate from a human donor in good health.

The chain carries TRBV25-1 and TRBJ2-7; D ambiguous. The CDR3 consists of 13 residues. Germline-derived CDR1 and CDR2 are MGHDK and SYGVNS. The V end was cut by 7 bases, the J end by 5 bases, with 15 bases between. The CDR3 here is CASTPTWSNEQYF. The CDR3 DNA sequence: TGTGCCAGCACACCCACCTGGAGTAACGAGCAGTACTTC.

This chain uses TRBV4-1 with TRBJ2-1; 9 bases are a match to TRBD2. V gave up 1 base and J gave up 0 bases; unmatched junction bases: 4. Germline CDR1 is MGHRA and CDR2 is YSYEKL. The CDR3 spans 17 residues. The CDR3 DNA sequence: TGCGCCAGCAGCCAAGTAGGACTAGCGAGCTCCTACAATGAGCAGTTCTTC. It specifies CASSQVGLASSYNEQFF.

J is TRBJ1-3 and V is TRBV10-3; 7 nucleotides align to TRBD1. The CDR3 is 15 amino acids. Per the germline V gene, CDR1 is ENHRY and CDR2 is SYGVKD. J gave up 1 base and V 5 bases, and 5 bases lay outside the gene matches. For the CDR3, the DNA is TGTGCCATCAGTCGACAGGGCCGGTCTGGAAACACCATATATTTT. It translates to CAISRQGRSGNTIYF.

A single count supports this clone. CDR3 sequence (DNA): TGTGCCAGCAGTTACTCGTACAGGCAAGAGACCCAGTACTTC. It encodes CASSYSYRQETQYF. The chain has TRBV6-6 and TRBJ2-5, with D tentatively TRBD1 (5 bases). CDR3 length equals 14 residues. V was clipped by 0 bases and J by 2 bases, with 7 bases between them. The germline V gene encodes CDR1 MNHNY and CDR2 SVGAGI (reference sequence).

This chain joins TRBV28 and TRBJ1-3; the D gene is possibly TRBD1 (5 bases). CDR1 is MDHEN and CDR2 is SYDVKM in the germline V gene. Trimming shortened V by 2 bases and J by 7 bases, and 9 bases separated the two germline ends. The CDR3 has 13 residues. In DNA form, the CDR3 reads TGTGCCAGCAGTTTAAGGGGTGGGAACACCATATATTTT. Its protein product is CASSLRGGNTIYF.

The chain recombines TRBV7-2 with TRBJ2-2; 9 positions match TRBD2. CDR1 SGHTA and CDR2 FQGNSA come from the germline V gene. CDR3 size: 16 residues. With 2 bases clipped from V and 7 bases from J, the junction kept 8 bases outside the gene matches. CDR3 DNA sequence: TGTGCCAGCAGCTTATTTAGCGGGAGTATAGGCGGGGAGCTGTTTTTT. This codes for CASSLFSGSIGGELFF.

The chain joins TRBV5-3 to TRBJ2-1, with a weak D call TRBD1 (5 bases). TRBV5-3 is labeled an ORF, and its function is uncertain. V lost 6 bases and J 5 bases, leaving 18 bases between the germline ends. This CDR3 spans 15 amino acids. The CDR3 here is CARTETVPRHNEQFF. The DNA for the CDR3 is TGTGCCAGAACCGAGACAGTCCCCCGTCACAATGAGCAGTTCTTC.

The rearrangement joins TRBV20-1 to TRBJ2-1; D ambiguous. This CDR3 is built from 11 residues. The V end lost 1 base, the J end lost 7 bases, and 5 bases lay between the germline ends. Germline CDR1 is DFQATT and CDR2 is SNEGSKA (reference sequence). CDR3 protein: CSARARNEQFF. CDR3 sequence (DNA): TGCAGTGCTAGAGCCAGGAATGAGCAGTTCTTC.

This sequence joins TRBV5-1 and TRBJ2-3, with TRBD2 matching over 7 bases. The CDR3 runs to 16 residues. After removal of 3 bases from V and 6 bases from J, the junction contained 13 bases not matched to a gene. Looked up from germline, CDR1 is SGHRS and CDR2 is YFSETQ. The CDR3 bases are TGCGCCAGCAGCTCCTTCCAGCGGGGTGCGTACGATACGCAGTATTTT. Translated: CASSSFQRGAYDTQYF.

This chain links TRBV30 with TRBJ1-4, with D possibly matching TRBD1 (5 bases). Deletions cut 8 bases from V and 8 bases from J, with 21 bases between. CDR3 length: 14 amino acids. The germline V gene has CDR1 GTSNPN and CDR2 SVGIG (reference sequence). CDR3 residues: CALNMGLIREKLFF. The CDR3 nucleotides read TGTGCCCTAAATATGGGACTTATAAGGGAAAAACTGTTTTTT.

The rearrangement uses TRBV9 and TRBJ2-2; the match to TRBD2 covers 11 bases. V dropped 3 bases and J dropped 1; count of bases not matched to a gene: 8. The germline CDR1 and CDR2 sequences are SGDLS and YYNGEE. The CDR3 contains 18 residues. CDR3 residues: CASSDPLAGGGNTGELFF. CDR3 nucleotide sequence: TGTGCCAGCAGCGATCCTCTAGCGGGAGGAGGGAACACCGGGGAGCTGTTTTTT.

The chain is built from TRBV2 and TRBJ2-1; D unresolved. Per the germline V gene, CDR1 is SNHLY and CDR2 is FYNNEI. The CDR3 runs to 14 residues. V lost 8 bases to trimming and J lost 2 bases, with 13 bases between them. The CDR3 DNA reads TGTGCCAGCTTTCGCGGCATAACCTACAATGAGCAGTTCTTC. Translation: CASFRGITYNEQFF.

As DNA, the CDR3 is TGTGCCAGCAGCTTCAGGACGGTCTCCTACGAGCAGTACTTC. It yields the protein CASSFRTVSYEQYF. The V call is TRBV5-4, the J call TRBJ2-7; D call uncertain. The CDR3 spans 14 residues. Trimming shortened V by 2 bases and J by 0 bases, and 9 bases separated the two germline ends. Germline V gives CDR1 SGHNT, CDR2 YYREEE (reference sequence).

The genes are TRBV5-1 and TRBJ2-7; TRBD1 or TRBD2 may be the D gene (5 bases each). V gave up 4 bases and J gave up 4 bases, with 21 bases separating them. The CDR3 spans 16 residues. Germline values: CDR1 SGHRS, CDR2 YFSETQ. The CDR3 DNA reads as TGCGCCAGCAGCCCTGGGACGCCTAGGAGGTTATACGAGCAGTACTTC. It encodes CASSPGTPRRLYEQYF.

The J gene is TRBJ2-5, the V gene TRBV9; TRBD2 aligns across 8 bases. The CDR3 is 15 amino acids. In germline, CDR1 is SGDLS, CDR2 YYNGEE. The V and J ends lost 0 bases and 4 bases, in that order; junction bases with no gene match: 5. The CDR3 nucleotides are TGTGCCAGCAGCGTAGGAGCGGGAGTTGCAGAGACCCAGTACTTC. Its protein is CASSVGAGVAETQYF.

V and J are TRBV11-2 and TRBJ2-3; D gene uncertain. Between the trimmed V and J ends, which lost 1 base and 6 bases, there was a span of 8 bases. Germline assignment: CDR1 SGHAT and CDR2 FQNNGV. The CDR3 covers 13 residues. The CDR3 bases are TGTGCCAGCAGCTTAGGTCCAAGGGATACGCAGTATTTT. Protein product: CASSLGPRDTQYF.

With respect to this clone: The same CDR3 also results from other DNA sequences found in this sample. The rearrangement joins TRBV7-9 to TRBJ2-2, with D perhaps matching TRBD2 (7 bases). Trimming shortened V by 1 base and J by 5 bases, and 11 bases separated the two germline ends. The germline V gene has CDR1 SEHNR and CDR2 FQNEAQ (reference sequence). This CDR3 is 15 amino acids long. The CDR3 bases are TGTGCCAGCAGCTTAGGGCGGGGGCGGACCGGGGAGCTGTTTTTT. It codes for CASSLGRGRTGELFF.

The chain combines TRBV4-1 with TRBJ1-6; 12 positions match TRBD1. This CDR3 is 17 amino acids long. In germline, CDR1 is MGHRA, CDR2 YSYEKL. The V segment lost 0 bases and the J segment 6 bases; nucleotides outside the gene matches: 3. The CDR3 DNA reads TGCGCCAGCAGCCAAGATGGGGGACAGGGGGCTAATTCACCCCTCCACTTT. Amino acids: CASSQDGGQGANSPLHF.

As to this clone: The conserved phenylalanine or tryptophan normally closing the CDR3 is absent here, so this likely arose from a read error. It is unclear where the CDR3 begins or ends on the DNA, so no DNA is shown, and the CDR3 is as TCRdb lists it. V usage is TRBV6-1 and J usage is TRBJ2-3; the D call in the table, TRBD1, was not verified against the DNA. Germline lookup yields CDR1 MNHNS and CDR2 SASEGT. The CDR3 adds up to 12 amino acids, both ends counted. CDR3: CASSRTGLTKEL.

The chain links TRBV9 to TRBJ1-1; weak D call: TRBD1 (5 bases). The germline V gene has CDR1 SGDLS and CDR2 YYNGEE. The CDR3 contains 15 residues. The V gene lost 2 bases and the J gene lost 3 bases, with 14 bases spanning the gap. CDR3 amino acids: CASSVYPQGDTEAFF. The CDR3 DNA sequence: TGTGCCAGCAGCGTCTACCCACAAGGGGACACTGAAGCTTTCTTT.

V usage is TRBV9 and J usage is TRBJ2-3; D unclear. CDR3 size: 15 residues. Trimming shortened V by 0 bases and J by 2 bases, and 10 bases separated the two germline ends. Germline CDR1 and CDR2: SGDLS and YYNGEE. CDR3 coding DNA: TGTGCCAGCAGCGTAGTCCCCGGAACCACAGATACGCAGTATTTT. Its protein is CASSVVPGTTDTQYF.

This chain links TRBV18 with TRBJ2-7; 9 nucleotides align to TRBD1. From germline, CDR1 is KGHSH and CDR2 LQKENI. V lost 5 bases, J lost 4 bases, and 9 bases stayed unmatched. This CDR3 spans 15 amino acids. The CDR3 coding sequence is TGTGCCAGCTCAACTACCGGGACAGGGTTTTACGAGCAGTACTTC. Amino acid sequence: CASSTTGTGFYEQYF.

The chain employs TRBV6-1 and TRBJ1-2; D not certain. Germline V gene lookup returns CDR1 MNHNS and CDR2 SASEGT. The V and J ends lost 6 bases and 3 bases respectively, with 8 bases between them. This CDR3 spans 12 amino acids. This CDR3 is CASRRPYYGYTF. In DNA, the CDR3 is TGTGCCAGCAGAAGGCCCTACTATGGCTACACCTTC.

The gene calls are TRBV7-2 and TRBJ2-5, with 7 bases matching TRBD2. TRBJ2-7 matches the DNA end more closely, so the J call is doubtful. The CDR3 extends over 13 amino acids. Per germline, CDR1 SGHTA and CDR2 FQGNSA. The DNA for the CDR3 is TGTGCCAGCAGCTCGAATGGGAGGGGCGAGCAGTACTTC. Encoded protein: CASSSNGRGEQYF.

The chain links TRBV27 to TRBJ2-1, with 10 bases lining up with TRBD2. CDR3 size: 15 residues. Trimming took 3 bases from V and 8 from J; bases not matched to a gene: 7. CDR1 is MNHEY and CDR2 is SMNVEV in the germline V gene (reference sequence). CDR3 coding DNA: TGTGCCAGCAGTTTGGCAGCGGGGGGGCCCTATGAGCAGTTCTTC. Protein sequence: CASSLAAGGPYEQFF.

The chain is built from TRBV7-9 and TRBJ2-1, with a possible D match to TRBD2 (6 bases). Trimming shortened V by 4 bases and J by 5 bases, and 15 bases separated the two germline ends. Germline V gene sequence: CDR1 SEHNR, CDR2 FQNEAQ (reference sequence). This CDR3 spans 15 amino acids. The CDR3 sequence is CASSYTSRRDNEQFF. CDR3 coding DNA: TGTGCCAGCAGCTACACATCTCGGAGGGACAATGAGCAGTTCTTC. The full variable domain, rest sourced from reference TRBV7-9 and TRBJ2-1, is DTGVSQNPRHKITKRGQNVTFRCDPISEHNRLYWYRQTLGQGPEFLTYFQNEAQLEKSRLLSDRFSAERPKGSFSTLEIQRTEQGDSAMYLCASSYTSRRDNEQFFGPGTRLTVL.

The V call is TRBV11-3, the J call TRBJ2-3; TRBD2 matches 10 bases. CDR3 length: 15 residues. Germline trimming cut 5 bases from V and 6 bases from J; bases unmatched to any gene: 8. Germline values: CDR1 SGHNT, CDR2 YENEEA. For the CDR3, the DNA is TGTGCCAGCAGCCCAGGGACTAGCGTCTATGATACGCAGTATTTT. Its translation is CASSPGTSVYDTQYF.